The sequence of this T cell receptor beta chain was determined in a study of T-cell memory formation after mild COVID-19. This CDR3 has 19 residues. Germline-derived CDR1 and CDR2 are SGHTA and FQGNSA. V was shortened by 5 bases and J by 0 bases, with 24 bases between the two germline ends. Study-level points and caveats: CM and EM subsets held most contracting CD4+ clones; EMRA held CD8+ ones. A subset of responding clones appeared in pre-infection memory, suggesting cross-reactive memory joined. CD4/CD8 balance characterized clones contracting day 15 to 85, and CD4+ skew characterized later expanders.

Note on this clonotype: Its target is unknown.

TCRdb reprocessed the 5' RACE reads with MiXCR, giving one entry per CDR3 protein. The sample consists of over 400,000 distinct CDR3 sequences, about 22% of them appearing once. The V call is TRBV7-2, the J call TRBJ2-3, with D possibly called TRBD1 or TRBD2 (6 bases each). This receptor was taken from an adult woman who had mild COVID-19 (a few samples of this study predate the infection). Cell type and time point are not known. The sequenced sample consisted of PBMCs or a T cell subset sorted from them (not recorded which). CDR3 bases: TGTGCCAGCAGCCGAGGAGGGGGGCCCCTGACATTTAGCACAGATACGCAGTATTTT. Protein: CASSRGGGPLTFSTDTQYF.